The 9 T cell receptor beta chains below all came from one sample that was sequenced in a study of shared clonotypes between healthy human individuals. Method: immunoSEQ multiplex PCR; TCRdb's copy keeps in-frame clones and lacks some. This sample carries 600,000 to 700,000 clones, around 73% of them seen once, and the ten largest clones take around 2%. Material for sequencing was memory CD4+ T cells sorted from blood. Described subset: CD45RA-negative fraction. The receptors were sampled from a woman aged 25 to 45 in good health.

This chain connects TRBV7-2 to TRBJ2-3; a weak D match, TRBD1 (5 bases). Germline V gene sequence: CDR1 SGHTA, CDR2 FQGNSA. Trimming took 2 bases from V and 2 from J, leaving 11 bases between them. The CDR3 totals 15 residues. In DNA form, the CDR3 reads TGTGCCAGCAGCTTACAGGGAACTCACACAGATACGCAGTATTTT. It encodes CASSLQGTHTDTQYF.

Here the CDR3 reads CASSLGASTGELFF. For the CDR3, the DNA is TGTGCCAGCTCTCTTGGGGCTAGCACCGGGGAGCTGTTTTTT. The genes are TRBV6-5 and TRBJ2-2; perhaps TRBD1 as D (5 bases). CDR3 length: 14 amino acids. Trimming shortened V by 8 bases and J by 4 bases, and 14 bases separated the two germline ends. The germline V gene encodes CDR1 MNHEY and CDR2 SVGAGI.

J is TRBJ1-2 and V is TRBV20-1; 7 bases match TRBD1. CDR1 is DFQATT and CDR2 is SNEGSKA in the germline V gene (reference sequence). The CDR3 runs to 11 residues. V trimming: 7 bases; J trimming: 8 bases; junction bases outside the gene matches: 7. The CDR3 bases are TGCAGTGTAGAAGACAGGGCCGGCTACACCTTC. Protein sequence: CSVEDRAGYTF.

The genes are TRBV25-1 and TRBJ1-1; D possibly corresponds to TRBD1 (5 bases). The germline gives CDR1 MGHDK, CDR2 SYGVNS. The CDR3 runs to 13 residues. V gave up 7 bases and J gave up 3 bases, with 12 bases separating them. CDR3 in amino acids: CASTGTAYTEAFF. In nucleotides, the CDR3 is TGTGCCAGCACCGGGACGGCCTACACTGAAGCTTTCTTT.

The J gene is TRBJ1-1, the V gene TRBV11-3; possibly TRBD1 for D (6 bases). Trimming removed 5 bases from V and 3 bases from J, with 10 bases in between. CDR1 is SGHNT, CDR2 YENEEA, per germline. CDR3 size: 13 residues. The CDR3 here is CASSQYRDTEAFF. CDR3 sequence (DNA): TGTGCCAGCAGCCAGTACAGGGACACTGAAGCTTTCTTT.

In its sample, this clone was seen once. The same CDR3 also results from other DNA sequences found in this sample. The CDR3 DNA reads as TGTGCCAGCAGTTTCGTGGGCTCCTACAATGAGCAGTTCTTC. Residues: CASSFVGSYNEQFF. This chain joins TRBV27 and TRBJ2-1; D unresolved. The CDR3 is 14 amino acids. V lost 3 bases to trimming and J lost 0 bases, with 6 bases between them. Germline CDR1 reads MNHEY; CDR2 reads SMNVEV (reference sequence).

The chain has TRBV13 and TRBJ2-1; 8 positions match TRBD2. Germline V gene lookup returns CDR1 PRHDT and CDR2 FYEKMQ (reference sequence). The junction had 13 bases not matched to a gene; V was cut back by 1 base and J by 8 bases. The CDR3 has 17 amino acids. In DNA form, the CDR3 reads TGTGCCAGCAGCTTAGCTAGCGGGTACCCTATGGGGGATGAGCAGTTCTTC. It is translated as CASSLASGYPMGDEQFF.

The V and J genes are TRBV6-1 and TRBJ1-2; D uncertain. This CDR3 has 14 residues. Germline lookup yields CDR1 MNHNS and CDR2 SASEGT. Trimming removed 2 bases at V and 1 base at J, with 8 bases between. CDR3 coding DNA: TGTGCCAGCAGTGAAATAGACGGTAACTATGGCTACACCTTC. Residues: CASSEIDGNYGYTF.

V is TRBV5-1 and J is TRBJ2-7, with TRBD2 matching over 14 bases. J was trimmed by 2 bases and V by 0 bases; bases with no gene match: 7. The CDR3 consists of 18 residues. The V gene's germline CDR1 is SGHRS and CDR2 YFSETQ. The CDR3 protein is CASSLGGTSGSGTYEQYF. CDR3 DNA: TGCGCCAGCAGCTTGGGTGGGACTAGCGGGAGCGGTACCTACGAGCAGTACTTC.